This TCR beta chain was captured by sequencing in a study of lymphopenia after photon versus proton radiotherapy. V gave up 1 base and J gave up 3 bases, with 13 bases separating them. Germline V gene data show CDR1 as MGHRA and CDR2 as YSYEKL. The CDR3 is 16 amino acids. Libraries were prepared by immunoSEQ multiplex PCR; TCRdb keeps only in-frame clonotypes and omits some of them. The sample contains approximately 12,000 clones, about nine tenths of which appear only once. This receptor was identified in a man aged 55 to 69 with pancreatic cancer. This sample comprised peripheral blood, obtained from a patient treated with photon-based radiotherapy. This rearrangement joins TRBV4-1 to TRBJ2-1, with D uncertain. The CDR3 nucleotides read TGCGCCAGCAGCCAAGTGAGACTGCTAATCTACAATGAGCAGTTCTTC. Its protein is CASSQVRLLIYNEQFF.